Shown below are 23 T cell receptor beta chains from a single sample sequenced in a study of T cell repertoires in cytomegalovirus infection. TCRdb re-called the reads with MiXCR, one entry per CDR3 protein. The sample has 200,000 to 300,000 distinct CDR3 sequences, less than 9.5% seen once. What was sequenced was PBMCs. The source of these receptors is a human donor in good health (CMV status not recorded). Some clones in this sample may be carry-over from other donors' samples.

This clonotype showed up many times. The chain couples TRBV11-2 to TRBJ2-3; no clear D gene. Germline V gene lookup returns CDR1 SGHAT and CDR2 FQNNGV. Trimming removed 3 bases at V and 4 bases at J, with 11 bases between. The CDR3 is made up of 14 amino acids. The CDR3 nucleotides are TGTGCCAGCAGCTTCTTTCCCCGAGCAGATACGCAGTATTTT. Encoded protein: CASSFFPRADTQYF.

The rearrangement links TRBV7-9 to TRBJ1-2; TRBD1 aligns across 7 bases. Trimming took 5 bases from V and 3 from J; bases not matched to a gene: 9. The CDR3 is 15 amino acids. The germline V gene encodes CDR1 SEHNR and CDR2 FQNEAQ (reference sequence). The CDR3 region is CASSLTGYGDYGYTF. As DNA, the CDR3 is TGTGCCAGCAGCCTGACAGGGTATGGAGACTATGGCTACACCTTC.

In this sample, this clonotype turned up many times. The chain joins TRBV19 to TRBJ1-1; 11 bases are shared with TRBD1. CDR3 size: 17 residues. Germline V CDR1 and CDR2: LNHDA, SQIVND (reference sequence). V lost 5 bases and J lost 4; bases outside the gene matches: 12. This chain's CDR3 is CASSHTGQGAYGTEAFF. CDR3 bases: TGTGCCAGTAGTCACACAGGACAGGGGGCTTACGGCACTGAAGCTTTCTTT.

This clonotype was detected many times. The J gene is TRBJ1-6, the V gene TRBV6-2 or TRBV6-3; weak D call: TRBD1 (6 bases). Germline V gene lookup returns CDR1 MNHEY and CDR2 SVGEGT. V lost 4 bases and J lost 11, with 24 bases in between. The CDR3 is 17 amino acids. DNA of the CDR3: TGTGCCAGCAGTTTCAATCAGAAAGGACAGCCTATTCCACCCCTCCACTTT. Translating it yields CASSFNQKGQPIPPLHF.

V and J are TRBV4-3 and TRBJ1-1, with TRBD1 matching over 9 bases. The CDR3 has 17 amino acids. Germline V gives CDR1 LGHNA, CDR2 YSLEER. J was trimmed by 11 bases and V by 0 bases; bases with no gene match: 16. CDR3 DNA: TGCGCCAGCAGCCAAGATACGAGGGGCGGACAGGGGTCCGGGGCTTTCTTT. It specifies CASSQDTRGGQGSGAFF.

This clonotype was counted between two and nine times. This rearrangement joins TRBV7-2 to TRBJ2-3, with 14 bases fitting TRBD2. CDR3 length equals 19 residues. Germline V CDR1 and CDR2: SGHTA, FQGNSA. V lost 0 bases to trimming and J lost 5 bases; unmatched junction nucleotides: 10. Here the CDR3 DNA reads TGTGCCAGCAGCTTAGCCCCGAGAGGGACTAGCGGGAGAGAAGATACGCAGTATTTT. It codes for CASSLAPRGTSGREDTQYF.

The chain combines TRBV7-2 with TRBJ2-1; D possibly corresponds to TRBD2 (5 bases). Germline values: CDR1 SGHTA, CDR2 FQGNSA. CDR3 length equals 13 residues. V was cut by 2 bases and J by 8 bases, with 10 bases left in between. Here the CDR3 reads CASSLLGVDEQFF. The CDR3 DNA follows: TGTGCCAGCAGCTTATTGGGAGTCGATGAGCAGTTCTTC. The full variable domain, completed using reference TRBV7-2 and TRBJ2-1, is GAGVSQSPSNKVTEKGKDVELRCDPISGHTALYWYRQSLGQGLEFLIYFQGNSAPDKSGLPSDRFSAERTGGSVSTLTIQRTQQEDSAVYLCASSLLGVDEQFFGPGTRLTVL.

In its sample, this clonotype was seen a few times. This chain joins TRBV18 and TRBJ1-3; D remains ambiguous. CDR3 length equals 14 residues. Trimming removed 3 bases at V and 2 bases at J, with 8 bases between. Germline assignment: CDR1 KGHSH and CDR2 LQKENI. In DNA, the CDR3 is TGTGCCAGCTCACCCACGCTCCCTGGAAACACCATATATTTT. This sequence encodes CASSPTLPGNTIYF.

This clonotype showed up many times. The CDR3 here is CASTSGLQETQYF. DNA for the CDR3: TGTGCCAGTACCTCAGGGTTACAAGAGACCCAGTACTTC. This chain joins TRBV19 and TRBJ2-5; weak D call: TRBD1 (5 bases). In germline, CDR1 is LNHDA, CDR2 SQIVND (reference sequence). The CDR3 length is 13 residues. The V and J ends lost 7 bases and 2 bases respectively, with 11 bases between them. The complete variable domain, with remaining parts taken from reference TRBV19 and TRBJ2-5, reads DGGITQSPKYLFRKEGQNVTLSCEQNLNHDAMYWYRQDPGQGLRLIYYSQIVNDFQKGDIAEGYSVSREKKESFPLTVTSAQKNPTAFYLCASTSGLQETQYFGPGTRLLVL.

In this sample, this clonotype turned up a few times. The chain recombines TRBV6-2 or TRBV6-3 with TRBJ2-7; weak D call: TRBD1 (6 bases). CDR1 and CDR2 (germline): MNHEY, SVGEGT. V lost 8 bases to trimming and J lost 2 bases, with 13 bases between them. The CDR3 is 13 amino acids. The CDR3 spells CASGYRATYEQYF. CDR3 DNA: TGTGCCAGCGGATACAGGGCAACCTACGAGCAGTACTTC.

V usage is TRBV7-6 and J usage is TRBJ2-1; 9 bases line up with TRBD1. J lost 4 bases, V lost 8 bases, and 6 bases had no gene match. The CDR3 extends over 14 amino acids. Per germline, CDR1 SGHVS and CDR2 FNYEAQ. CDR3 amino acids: CASVWDRAYNEQFF. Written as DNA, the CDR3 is TGTGCCAGCGTTTGGGACAGGGCTTACAATGAGCAGTTCTTC. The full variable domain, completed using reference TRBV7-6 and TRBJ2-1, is GAGVSQSPRYKVTKRGQDVALRCDPISGHVSLYWYRQALGQGPEFLTYFNYEAQQDKSGLPNDRFSAERPEGSISTLTIQRTEQRDSAMYRCASVWDRAYNEQFFGPGTRLTVL.

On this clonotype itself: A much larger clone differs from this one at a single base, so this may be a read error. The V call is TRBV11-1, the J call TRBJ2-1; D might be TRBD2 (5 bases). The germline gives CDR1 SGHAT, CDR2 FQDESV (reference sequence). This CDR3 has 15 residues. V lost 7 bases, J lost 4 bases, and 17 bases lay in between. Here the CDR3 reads CASTPGVPSYNEQFF. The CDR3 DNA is TGTGCCAGCACCCCCGGGGTCCCATCTTACAATGAGCAGTTCTTC.

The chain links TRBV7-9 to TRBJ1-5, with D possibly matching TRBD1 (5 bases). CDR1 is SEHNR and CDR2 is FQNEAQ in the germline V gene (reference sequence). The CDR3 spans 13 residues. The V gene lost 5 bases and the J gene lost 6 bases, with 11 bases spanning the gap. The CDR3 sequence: CASSPTVSQPQHF. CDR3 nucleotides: TGTGCCAGCAGCCCGACAGTTAGTCAGCCCCAGCATTTT.

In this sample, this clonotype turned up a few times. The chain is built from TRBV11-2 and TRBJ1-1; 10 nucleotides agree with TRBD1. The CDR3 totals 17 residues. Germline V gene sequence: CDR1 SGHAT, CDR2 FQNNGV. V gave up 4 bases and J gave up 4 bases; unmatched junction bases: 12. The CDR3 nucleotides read TGTGCCAGCAGCTCCCCCCGGGACAGGGGATTTAGCACTGAAGCTTTCTTT. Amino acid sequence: CASSSPRDRGFSTEAFF.

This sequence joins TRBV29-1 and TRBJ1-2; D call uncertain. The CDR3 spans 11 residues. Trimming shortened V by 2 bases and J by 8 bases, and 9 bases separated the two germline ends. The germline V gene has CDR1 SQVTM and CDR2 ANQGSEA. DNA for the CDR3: TGCAGCGTTGAAAATGGTGAAGGCTACACCTTC. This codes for CSVENGEGYTF.

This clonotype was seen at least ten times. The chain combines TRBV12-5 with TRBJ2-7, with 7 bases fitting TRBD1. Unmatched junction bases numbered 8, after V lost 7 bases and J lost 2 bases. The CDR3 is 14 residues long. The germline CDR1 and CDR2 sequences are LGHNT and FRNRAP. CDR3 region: CASATGEPPYEQYF. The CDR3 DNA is TGTGCTAGTGCCACAGGGGAGCCCCCCTACGAGCAGTACTTC.

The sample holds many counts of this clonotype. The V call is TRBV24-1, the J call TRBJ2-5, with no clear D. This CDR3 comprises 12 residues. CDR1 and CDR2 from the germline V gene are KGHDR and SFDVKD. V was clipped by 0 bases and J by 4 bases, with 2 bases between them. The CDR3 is CATSDLAETQYF. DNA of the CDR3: TGTGCCACCAGTGATTTGGCAGAGACCCAGTACTTC.

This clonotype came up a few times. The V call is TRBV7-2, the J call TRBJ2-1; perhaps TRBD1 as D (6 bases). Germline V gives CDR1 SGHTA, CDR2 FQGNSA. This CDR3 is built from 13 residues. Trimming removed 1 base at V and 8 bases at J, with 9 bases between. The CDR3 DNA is TGTGCCAGCAGCTTAGGAGGGGGTGATGAGCAGTTCTTC. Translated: CASSLGGGDEQFF. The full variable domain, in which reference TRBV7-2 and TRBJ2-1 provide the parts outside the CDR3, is GAGVSQSPSNKVTEKGKDVELRCDPISGHTALYWYRQSLGQGLEFLIYFQGNSAPDKSGLPSDRFSAERTGGSVSTLTIQRTQQEDSAVYLCASSLGGGDEQFFGPGTRLTVL.

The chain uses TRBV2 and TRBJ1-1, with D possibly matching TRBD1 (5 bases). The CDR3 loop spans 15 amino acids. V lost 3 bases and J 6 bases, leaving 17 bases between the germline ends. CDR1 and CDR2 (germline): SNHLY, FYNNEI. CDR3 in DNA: TGTGCCAGCAGTGAGGTCGGGGGGTCCAGCTCTGAAGCTTTCTTT. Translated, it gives CASSEVGGSSSEAFF.

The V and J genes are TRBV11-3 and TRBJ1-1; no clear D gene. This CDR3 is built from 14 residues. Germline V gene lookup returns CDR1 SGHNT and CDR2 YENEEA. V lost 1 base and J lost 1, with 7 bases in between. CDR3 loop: CASSLARTNTEAFF. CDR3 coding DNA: TGTGCCAGCAGCTTAGCGAGAACGAACACTGAAGCTTTCTTT.

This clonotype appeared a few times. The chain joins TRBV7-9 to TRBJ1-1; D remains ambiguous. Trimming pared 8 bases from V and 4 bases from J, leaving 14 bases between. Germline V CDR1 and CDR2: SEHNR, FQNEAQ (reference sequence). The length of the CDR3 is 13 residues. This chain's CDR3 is CASEIGSFTEAFF. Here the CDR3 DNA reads TGTGCCAGCGAGATTGGGTCGTTCACTGAAGCTTTCTTT.

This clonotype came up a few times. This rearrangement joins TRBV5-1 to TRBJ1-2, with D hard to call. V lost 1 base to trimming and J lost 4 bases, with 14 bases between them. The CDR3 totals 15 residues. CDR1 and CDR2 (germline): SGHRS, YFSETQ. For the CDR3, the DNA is TGCGCCAGCAGCTTGAGCCCCGGGAACTTCTATGGCTACACCTTC. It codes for CASSLSPGNFYGYTF.

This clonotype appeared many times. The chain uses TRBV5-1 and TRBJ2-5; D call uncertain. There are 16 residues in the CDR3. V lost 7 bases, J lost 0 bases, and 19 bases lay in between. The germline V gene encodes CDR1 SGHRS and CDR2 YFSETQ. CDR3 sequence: CASGLQPAQYQETQYF. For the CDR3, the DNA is TGCGCCAGCGGCCTCCAGCCGGCCCAGTACCAAGAGACCCAGTACTTC.